The next 17 T cell receptor beta chains were all read from a single sample in a study of shared clonotypes between healthy human individuals. The naive CD8 population came from CD45RO-negative cells selected for CCR7, without terminally differentiated effector memory CD45RA+ cells. The protocol was immunoSEQ multiplex PCR, while the TCRdb copy is restricted to in-frame clones and leaves out a portion. The repertoire holds 550,000 to 750,000 clones, with over 95% as singletons. The source material was naive CD8+ T cells sorted from blood. Receptor source: a woman in her thirties in good health.

The rearrangement links TRBV29-1 to TRBJ1-2; no clear D. The germline V gene has CDR1 SQVTM and CDR2 ANQGSEA. This CDR3 has 12 amino acids. Trimming took off 4 bases at V and 2 bases at J, with 8 bases between the two ends. The CDR3 sequence: CSVVRQNYGYTF. The CDR3 DNA follows: TGCAGCGTTGTGAGGCAGAACTATGGCTACACCTTC.

This rearrangement joins TRBV2 to TRBJ2-5; no clear D. CDR3 length: 16 residues. Trimming shortened V by 7 bases and J by 4 bases, and 22 bases separated the two germline ends. From germline, CDR1 is SNHLY and CDR2 FYNNEI. CDR3 residues: CASTLSSSLSRETQYF. DNA for the CDR3: TGTGCCAGCACCCTTTCGAGTAGTCTTTCCCGAGAGACCCAGTACTTC.

The rearrangement uses TRBV6-5 and TRBJ2-1; the D is unclear. From germline, CDR1 is MNHEY and CDR2 SVGAGI. Trimming cost V 2 bases and J 12 bases, with 17 bases left between them. The CDR3 has 14 amino acids. The CDR3 nucleotides are TGTGCCAGCAGTTACGACGCGGAAACGGTACGGCAGTTCTTC. Amino acids: CASSYDAETVRQFF.

V usage is TRBV27 and J usage is TRBJ2-1; 8 bases map to TRBD2. V shed 4 bases and J 0 bases; nucleotides not matched to a gene: 5. The CDR3 length is 16 residues. CDR1 and CDR2 (germline): MNHEY, SMNVEV (reference sequence). CDR3 sequence: CASSSGTRVSYNEQFF. CDR3 in DNA: TGTGCCAGCAGTTCCGGGACTAGAGTCTCCTACAATGAGCAGTTCTTC.

This sequence joins TRBV18 and TRBJ1-4; 7 positions match TRBD1. The V gene end was trimmed by 4 bases and the J gene end by 6 bases; junction bases not matched to a gene: 5. This CDR3 has 14 amino acids. The germline gives CDR1 KGHSH, CDR2 LQKENI. CDR3 region: CASSLSGTDEKLFF. In DNA form, the CDR3 reads TGTGCCAGCTCACTGAGTGGGACAGATGAAAAACTGTTTTTT.

The chain is built from TRBV7-9 and TRBJ2-5; the D gene is possibly TRBD2 (6 bases). V lost 3 bases to trimming and J lost 1 base, with 12 bases between them. The CDR3 covers 15 residues. The germline CDR1 and CDR2 sequences are SEHNR and FQNEAQ (reference sequence). In DNA form, the CDR3 reads TGTGCCAGCAGCTTGGCACTAGCTGGCCAAGAGACCCAGTACTTC. The encoded protein is CASSLALAGQETQYF.

The rearrangement uses TRBV28 and TRBJ1-5; D is possibly TRBD1 (5 bases). Trimming took 6 bases from V and 6 from J, leaving 12 bases between them. The V gene's germline CDR1 is MDHEN and CDR2 SYDVKM. CDR3 length equals 13 residues. The CDR3 nucleotides read TGTGCCAGCAGATCAGGGAGAAGTCAGCCCCAGCATTTT. This translates into CASRSGRSQPQHF.

The rearrangement joins TRBV7-9 to TRBJ2-3, with a tentative D call TRBD1 (6 bases). The CDR3 covers 16 residues. Germline V lookup: CDR1 SEHNR, CDR2 FQNEAQ (reference sequence). The V end was cut by 4 bases, the J end by 0 bases, with 14 bases between. CDR3 coding DNA: TGTGCCAGCAGCTCCGAGACAGGAGGCAGCACAGATACGCAGTATTTT. Encoded protein: CASSSETGGSTDTQYF.

V and J are TRBV27 and TRBJ1-4; D is unclear. Trimming stripped 3 bases from V and 3 bases from J, with 8 bases between. The CDR3 contains 14 residues. From germline, CDR1 is MNHEY and CDR2 SMNVEV (reference sequence). This chain's CDR3 is CASSFVGANEKLFF. In DNA form, the CDR3 reads TGTGCCAGCAGTTTCGTAGGAGCTAATGAAAAACTGTTTTTT.

This clone was seen once. The J gene is TRBJ2-7, the V gene TRBV9, with TRBD1 matching over 8 bases. Losses at the gene ends were 4 bases for V and 3 bases for J; bases not matched to a gene: 9. Germline CDR1 and CDR2: SGDLS and YYNGEE. The CDR3 covers 15 residues. The CDR3 bases are TGTGCCAGCAGCCTGGAGGGGGACAGGATCTACGAGCAGTACTTC. Amino acid sequence: CASSLEGDRIYEQYF.

The rearrangement joins TRBV7-3 to TRBJ2-1; D is unclear. Trimming removed 1 base at V and 11 bases at J, with 12 bases between. The CDR3 length is 13 residues. Germline loops: CDR1 SGHTA, CDR2 FQGTGA. CDR3 in amino acids: CASSLIGPQQQFF. CDR3 coding DNA: TGTGCCAGCAGCTTAATAGGCCCCCAGCAGCAGTTCTTC.

This chain connects TRBV27 to TRBJ2-7; D remains unclear. The CDR3 covers 15 residues. Germline-derived CDR1 and CDR2 are MNHEY and SMNVEV (reference sequence). Trimming removed 2 bases from V and 3 bases from J, with 14 bases in between. The CDR3 spells CASSLDARAVYEQYF. CDR3 DNA sequence: TGTGCCAGCAGTTTAGACGCACGGGCGGTCTACGAGCAGTACTTC.

V gene TRBV5-6 combines with J gene TRBJ2-7; 9 bases are shared with TRBD1. The length of the CDR3 is 14 residues. Germline-derived CDR1 and CDR2 are SGHDT and YYEEEE. Germline trimming cut 5 bases from V and 2 bases from J; bases unmatched to any gene: 5. The CDR3 DNA reads TGTGCCAGCAGAACAGGGGGCGCGACCTACGAGCAGTACTTC. Its protein product is CASRTGGATYEQYF.

About this clone: The same CDR3 also results from other DNA sequences found in this sample. The rearrangement links TRBV7-9 to TRBJ1-1; perhaps TRBD1 as D (5 bases). The V end lost 1 base, the J end lost 4 bases, and 7 bases lay between the germline ends. The CDR3 runs 13 residues. Germline V gene lookup returns CDR1 SEHNR and CDR2 FQNEAQ (reference sequence). The CDR3 DNA reads TGTGCCAGCAGCTTAGGGGGGAGCACTGAAGCTTTCTTT. Its protein product is CASSLGGSTEAFF.

This chain connects TRBV27 to TRBJ2-7; TRBD2 agrees at 7 bases. The V gene end was trimmed by 2 bases and the J gene end by 6 bases; junction bases not matched to a gene: 7. Germline V lookup: CDR1 MNHEY, CDR2 SMNVEV (reference sequence). The CDR3 consists of 14 residues. In nucleotides, the CDR3 is TGTGCCAGCAGTTTAGGTAGGACTAGTTCCGAGCAGTACTTC. It encodes CASSLGRTSSEQYF.

The sample holds one count of this clone. The rearrangement links TRBV28 to TRBJ2-1, with D possibly being TRBD2 (6 bases). The CDR3 extends over 15 amino acids. The germline V gene has CDR1 MDHEN and CDR2 SYDVKM. V was trimmed by 2 bases and J by 4 bases, leaving 12 bases between them. The CDR3 sequence is CASSLGSGLYNEQFF. The CDR3 DNA is TGTGCCAGCAGTTTAGGTAGCGGATTATACAATGAGCAGTTCTTC.

The rearrangement links TRBV4-1 to TRBJ1-1; D unresolved. Germline loops: CDR1 MGHRA, CDR2 YSYEKL. There are 11 residues in the CDR3. V was clipped by 7 bases and J by 7 bases, with 10 bases between them. The chain's CDR3 is CASTDYSEAFF. In DNA, the CDR3 is TGCGCCAGCACCGATTATAGTGAAGCTTTCTTT.